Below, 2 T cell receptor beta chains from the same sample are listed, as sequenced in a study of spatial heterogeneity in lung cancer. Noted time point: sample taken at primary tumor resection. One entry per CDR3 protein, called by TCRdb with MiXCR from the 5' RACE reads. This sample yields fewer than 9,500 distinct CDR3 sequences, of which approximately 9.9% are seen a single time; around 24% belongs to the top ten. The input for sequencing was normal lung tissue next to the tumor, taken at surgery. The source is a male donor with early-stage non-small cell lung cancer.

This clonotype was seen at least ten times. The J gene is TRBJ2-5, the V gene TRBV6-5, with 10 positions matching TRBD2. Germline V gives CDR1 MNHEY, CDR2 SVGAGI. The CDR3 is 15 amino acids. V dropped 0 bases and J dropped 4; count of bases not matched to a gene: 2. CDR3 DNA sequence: TGTGCCAGCAGTTACTCTGCTAGCGGGAGAGAGACCCAGTACTTC. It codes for CASSYSASGRETQYF.

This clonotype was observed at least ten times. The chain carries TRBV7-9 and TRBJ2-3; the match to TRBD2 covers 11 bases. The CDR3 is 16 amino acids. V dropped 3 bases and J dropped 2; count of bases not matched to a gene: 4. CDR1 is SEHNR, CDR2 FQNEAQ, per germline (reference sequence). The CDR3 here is CASSFTLAGATDTQYF. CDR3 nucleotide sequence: TGTGCCAGCAGCTTCACACTAGCGGGGGCCACAGATACGCAGTATTTT.